Included here is one T cell receptor (beta chain) sequence, with context. TCRdb's copy holds only in-frame clones and misses some; the assay was immunoSEQ multiplex PCR. Among over 95,000 clones, around nine tenths were seen once, and the ten largest hold about 12%. This entry is derived from a study of T cell responses to AZD1222 COVID-19 vaccine. The CDR3 runs to 14 residues. The V segment lost 4 bases and the J segment 3 bases; nucleotides outside the gene matches: 3. Germline V gene sequence: CDR1 SGHDN, CDR2 FVKESK. This sequence joins TRBV14 and TRBJ2-3, with 8 bases aligning to TRBD1. The starting material was peripheral blood, obtained on day 0 of AZD1222 vaccination. The sequence was obtained from an adult in good health. The CDR3 DNA follows: TGTGCCAGCAGCCCCCGACAGGGGACAGATACGCAGTATTTT. It translates to CASSPRQGTDTQYF. The full variable domain, its missing parts supplied by reference TRBV14 and TRBJ2-3, is EAGVTQFPSHSVIEKGQTVTLRCDPISGHDNLYWYRRVMGKEIKFLLHFVKESKQDESGMPNNRFLAERTGGTYSTLKVQPAELEDSGVYFCASSPRQGTDTQYFGPGTRLTVL.